These 7 T cell receptor beta chains came from one sample sequenced in a study of early T cells in non-severe SARS-CoV-2 infection. Via MiXCR, TCRdb re-called the 5' RACE reads, giving one row per CDR3 protein. The sample holds over 50,000 distinct CDR3 sequences; 8% to 10% are singletons and the top ten take about 1.2%. Sequenced sample: whole blood. The receptors derive from an adult who was a healthcare worker with PCR-confirmed SARS-CoV-2 infection or an uninfected control (not recorded which).

This clonotype appeared many times. V usage is TRBV11-2 and J usage is TRBJ2-1; D is unresolved. Germline CDR1 is SGHAT and CDR2 is FQNNGV. The CDR3 totals 18 residues. With 0 bases removed from V and 0 bases from J, the gap between germline ends came to 15 bases. CDR3 amino acids: CASSLDLRTPSSYNEQFF. CDR3 sequence (DNA): TGTGCCAGCAGCTTAGATCTAAGGACGCCGAGCTCCTACAATGAGCAGTTCTTC.

This clonotype was recorded at least ten times. J is TRBJ2-7 and V is TRBV6-6; TRBD1 might be the D (6 bases). This CDR3 has 16 residues. In germline, CDR1 is MNHNY, CDR2 SVGAGI (reference sequence). The V end was cut by 4 bases, the J end by 5 bases, with 21 bases between. The CDR3 sequence: CASSSQPLGRGDEQYV. CDR3 nucleotides: TGTGCCAGCAGTTCCCAGCCCCTTGGCAGGGGCGACGAGCAGTACGTC.

This clonotype has just a few counts. The chain employs TRBV7-8 and TRBJ2-1, with D possibly called TRBD1 or TRBD2 (6 bases each). Trimming pared 5 bases from V and 9 bases from J, leaving 20 bases between. This CDR3 region has 15 residues. CDR1 and CDR2 from the germline V gene are SGHVS and FQNEAQ. The CDR3 nucleotides read TGTGCCAGCAGCCCGAGAACAGATGAGGGGGGTGAGCAGTTCTTC. Encoded protein: CASSPRTDEGGEQFF. The whole variable domain, filled in from reference TRBV7-8 and TRBJ2-1, reads GAGVSQSPRYKVAKRGQDVALRCDPISGHVSLFWYQQALGQGPEFLTYFQNEAQLDKSGLPSDRFFAERPEGSVSTLKIQRTQQEDSAVYLCASSPRTDEGGEQFFGPGTRLTVL.

The chain couples TRBV29-1 to TRBJ2-1, with 9 positions matching TRBD2. Per germline, CDR1 SQVTM and CDR2 ANQGSEA. Germline trimming cut 4 bases from V and 8 bases from J; bases unmatched to any gene: 12. The CDR3 has 15 residues. This chain's CDR3 is CSVVGIAGEGDEQFF. Here the CDR3 DNA reads TGCAGCGTTGTCGGCATAGCGGGGGAAGGAGATGAGCAGTTCTTC.

The gene calls are TRBV7-3 and TRBJ2-1, with TRBD2 identical over 8 bases. From germline, CDR1 is SGHTA and CDR2 FQGTGA. V was clipped by 5 bases and J by 2 bases; unmatched bases: 5. This CDR3 has 15 amino acids. CDR3 DNA sequence: TGTGCCAGCAGCCCCCAGCGGGGGACCTACAATGAGCAGTTCTTC. Translated, it gives CASSPQRGTYNEQFF.

This clonotype appeared many times. V is TRBV4-1 and J is TRBJ1-2, with D unresolved. This CDR3 contains 13 residues. Germline V gene sequence: CDR1 MGHRA, CDR2 YSYEKL. Trimming stripped 1 base from V and 4 bases from J, with 7 bases between. CDR3 region: CASSQAHTYGYTF. The CDR3 nucleotides are TGCGCCAGCAGCCAAGCCCACACCTATGGCTACACCTTC.

CDR3 DNA: TGTGCCAGCAGTTGGGACAGGGGACTATCACCCCTCCACTTT. Amino acids: CASSWDRGLSPLHF. The chain links TRBV6-2 or TRBV6-3 to TRBJ1-6, with 10 bases aligning to TRBD1. The CDR3 sequence is 14 residues long. Trimming cost V 4 bases and J 10 bases; bases outside gene matches: 4. From germline, CDR1 is MNHEY and CDR2 SVGEGT.